The clone carrying this T cell receptor beta chain was found a few times. Its antigen remains unidentified. The sample comes from a study of T-cell reconstitution after alpha-beta-depleted transplantation in children. Study-wide findings and caveats: Expanded graft clones numbering several hundred reportedly gave rise to alpha-beta T cells about two months after transplant.

Construction of the TCRbeta library involved unique molecular identifiers. TCRdb re-derived calls from the PCR reads in MiXCR, one entry per CDR3 protein. The profile shows 670,000 or so distinct CDR3 sequences, about an eighth of them singletons. This CDR3 comprises 14 residues. V lost 3 bases to trimming and J lost 5 bases; unmatched junction nucleotides: 5. V gene TRBV12-3 or TRBV12-4 combines with J gene TRBJ2-5; 8 bases match TRBD1. The TCR originated in a girl aged 2 to 9 with congenital amegakaryocytic thrombocytopenia, due to receive a stem cell transplant. The input for sequencing was PBMCs, taken before TCRalphabeta/CD19-depleted stem cell transplant. CDR3 region: CASSLPGGRETQYF. The DNA of the CDR3 is TGTGCCAGCAGTTTGCCAGGGGGCAGGGAGACCCAGTACTTC.